The TCR beta chain under discussion was sequenced for a study of blood T cell repertoires in COVID-19. Study-level information: The origin of the acute and convalescent COVID-19 samples was the United States, Italy and Spain.

In the original processing: Estimation of nucleated cell counts relied on the amplification of reference gene primers. Some clones are missing from TCRdb's copy, which holds only in-frame ones; the method was immunoSEQ multiplex PCR. V, J and clone size are taken as reported in that table, and D and trimming were inferred from the DNA itself. There are 200,000 to 300,000 clones in the sample; around 87% occur only once, and around 5% lies in the top ten. The Seattle patients, enrolled during active infection, were followed longitudinally. Trimming stripped 4 bases from V and 7 bases from J, with 9 bases between. This CDR3 is 12 amino acids long. Germline V gene lookup returns CDR1 LGHNT and CDR2 FRNRAP.

Sequenced input: peripheral blood. The chain carries TRBV12-5 and TRBJ2-3; D is uncertain. This TCR derives from a woman aged 55 to 70 with COVID-19, enrolled during active disease. For the CDR3, the DNA is TGTGCTAGTGGTTCTTCTACGTATACGCAGTATTTT. Translation gives CASGSSTYTQYF.